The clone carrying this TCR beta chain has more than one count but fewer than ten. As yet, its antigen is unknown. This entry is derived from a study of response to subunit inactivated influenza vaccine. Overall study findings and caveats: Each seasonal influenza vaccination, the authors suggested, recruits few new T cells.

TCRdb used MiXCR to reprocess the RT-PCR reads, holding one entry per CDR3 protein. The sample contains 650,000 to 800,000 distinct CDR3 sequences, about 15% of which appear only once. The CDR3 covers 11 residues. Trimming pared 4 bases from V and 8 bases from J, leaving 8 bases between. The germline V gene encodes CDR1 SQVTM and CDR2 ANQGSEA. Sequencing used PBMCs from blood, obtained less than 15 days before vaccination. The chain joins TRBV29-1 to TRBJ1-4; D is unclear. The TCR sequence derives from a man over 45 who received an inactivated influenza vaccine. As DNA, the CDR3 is TGCAGCGTTGTTCTAAGCGAAAAACTGTTTTTT. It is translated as CSVVLSEKLFF.